The T cell receptor (beta chain) described here comes from a study of tumor-infiltrating lymphocytes in primary liver carcinoma. Unsorted whole blood supplied the blood RNA, and germline DNA was isolated too. The input was around 530 ng total RNA; TCR beta cDNA was made from it with a constant-region primer. It was through three nested multiplex PCR rounds of slightly modified ARM-PCR that TCR beta libraries arose. In the first two PCR rounds, TRBV1-TRBV30 forward primers were paired with a C-beta reverse primer, and each round lasted approximately 9 cycles. In TCRdb, the multiplex PCR reads were re-called with MiXCR into one record per CDR3 protein. This table holds approximately 300,000 distinct CDR3 sequences, about 60% found once. Germline CDR1 and CDR2: MNHEY and SVGAGI. The CDR3 covers 13 residues. A remark on this clonotype: Antigen unknown. With a much larger clone just one base away, this may be a read error.

Overall study results and limits: Blood fell significantly below tumors in its top-250-clone fraction (p = 0.039).

The clonotype comes from a man aged 35-49 years with primary liver carcinoma and hepatitis B virus infection. This rearrangement joins TRBV6-5 to TRBJ1-2; D is uncertain. Sequenced sample: peripheral blood. The CDR3 region has the DNA TGTGCCAACAGTTATGTCAATAACTATGGCTACACCTTC. As protein: CANSYVNNYGYTF.